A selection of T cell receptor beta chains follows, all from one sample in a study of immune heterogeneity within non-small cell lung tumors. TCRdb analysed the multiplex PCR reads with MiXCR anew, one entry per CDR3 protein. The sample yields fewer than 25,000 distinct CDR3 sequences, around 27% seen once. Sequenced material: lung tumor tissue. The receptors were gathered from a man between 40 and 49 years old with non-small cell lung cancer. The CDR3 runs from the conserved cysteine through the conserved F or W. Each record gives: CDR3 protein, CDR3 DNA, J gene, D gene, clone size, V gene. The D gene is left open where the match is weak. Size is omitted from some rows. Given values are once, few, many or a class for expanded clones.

CAWRPTGTAHEQFF | TGTGCCTGGAGGCCCACCGGGACAGCGCATGAGCAGTTCTTC | TRBJ2-1 | TRBD1 | NA | TRBV30
CASSFGYYGYTF | TGTGCCAGTAGTTTCGGATACTATGGCTACACCTTC | TRBJ1-2 | NA | medium-sized | TRBV19
CASTQGTGLPYEQYF | TGTGCCAGCACCCAAGGGACAGGTCTTCCCTACGAGCAGTACTTC | TRBJ2-7 | TRBD1 | many | TRBV2
CSAGSGTGNEKLFF | TGCAGTGCTGGGTCCGGGACAGGCAATGAAAAACTGTTTTTT | TRBJ1-4 | TRBD1 | NA | TRBV20-1
CASSLRASGSPSSYEQYF | TGTGCCAGCAGCTTGAGGGCTAGCGGGAGCCCGAGCTCCTACGAGCAGTACTTC | TRBJ2-7 | TRBD2 | NA | TRBV5-6
CASSTSGERSYEQYF | TGTGCCAGCAGCACTAGCGGGGAGCGGTCCTACGAGCAGTACTTC | TRBJ2-7 | TRBD2 | NA | TRBV7-9
CASSLAGVSYNEQFF | TGTGCCAGCAGCCTAGCGGGCGTCTCCTACAATGAGCAGTTCTTC | TRBJ2-1 | TRBD2 | NA | TRBV11-3
CASTEGQTMNTEAFF | TGTGCCAGTACTGAGGGACAAACTATGAACACTGAAGCTTTCTTT | TRBJ1-1 | NA | many | TRBV2
CASRGAYGYNF | TGTGCCAGCAGGGGCGCCTATGGCTACAACTTC | TRBJ1-2 | NA | NA | TRBV6-2/TRBV6-3
CASSYLRDTHGYTF | TGTGCCAGCAGTTACCTCAGGGATACCCATGGCTACACCTTC | TRBJ1-2 | NA | once | TRBV6-5
CASSLGGADEQFF | TGTGCCAGCAGCTTAGGGGGGGCCGATGAGCAGTTCTTC | TRBJ2-1 | NA | few | TRBV7-3
CAWCLRTAYYNSPLHF | TGTGCCTGGTGCCTGCGGACGGCATACTATAATTCACCCCTCCACTTT | TRBJ1-6 | NA | many | TRBV30
CASSAGSGNTIYF | TGTGCCAGCAGCGCGGGCTCTGGAAACACCATATATTTT | TRBJ1-3 | NA | few | TRBV3-1
CASSSSTVGNSPLHF | TGTGCCAGCAGCTCTTCCACAGTGGGCAATTCACCCCTCCACTTT | TRBJ1-6 | NA | NA | TRBV11-2
CAGSLQGFEETQYF | TGTGCCGGCAGCCTACAGGGTTTCGAAGAGACCCAGTACTTC | TRBJ2-5 | NA | NA | TRBV6-1
CATSRNAQQETPYF | TGTGCCACCAGCAGAAATGCGCAACAAGAGACCCCGTACTTC | TRBJ2-5 | NA | NA | TRBV15
CASSYPGGAEGYTF | TGTGCCAGCAGTTACCCAGGGGGCGCGGAGGGCTACACCTTC | TRBJ1-2 | TRBD1 | few | TRBV28
CASSQGRAPTDTQYF | TGCGCCAGCAGCCAAGGTAGGGCCCCGACAGATACGCAGTATTTT | TRBJ2-3 | NA | NA | TRBV4-1
CASSLGGGGETQYF | TGTGCCAGCAGTTTGGGAGGGGGGGGGGAGACCCAGTACTTC | TRBJ2-5 | NA | few | TRBV27
CASSGRTSGSFNEQFF | TGTGCCAGTAGTGGGCGGACTAGCGGGAGTTTCAATGAGCAGTTCTTC | TRBJ2-1 | TRBD2 | NA | TRBV19
CASSLAGTLLAYEQYF | TGTGCCAGCAGCTTGGCCGGCACACTATTAGCCTACGAGCAGTACTTC | TRBJ2-7 | NA | NA | TRBV5-6
CSARDLKGAGNTIYF | TGCAGTGCTAGAGATTTGAAGGGGGCGGGAAACACCATATATTTT | TRBJ1-3 | TRBD1 | NA | TRBV20-1
CASRSTSGRWDDTQYF | TGTGCCAGCAGGTCAACTAGCGGGAGGTGGGATGATACGCAGTATTTT | TRBJ2-3 | TRBD2 | NA | TRBV11-1
CASSLAGTEYEQYF | TGTGCCAGCAGCTTAGCGGGGACAGAATACGAGCAGTACTTC | TRBJ2-7 | TRBD1 | many | TRBV11-2